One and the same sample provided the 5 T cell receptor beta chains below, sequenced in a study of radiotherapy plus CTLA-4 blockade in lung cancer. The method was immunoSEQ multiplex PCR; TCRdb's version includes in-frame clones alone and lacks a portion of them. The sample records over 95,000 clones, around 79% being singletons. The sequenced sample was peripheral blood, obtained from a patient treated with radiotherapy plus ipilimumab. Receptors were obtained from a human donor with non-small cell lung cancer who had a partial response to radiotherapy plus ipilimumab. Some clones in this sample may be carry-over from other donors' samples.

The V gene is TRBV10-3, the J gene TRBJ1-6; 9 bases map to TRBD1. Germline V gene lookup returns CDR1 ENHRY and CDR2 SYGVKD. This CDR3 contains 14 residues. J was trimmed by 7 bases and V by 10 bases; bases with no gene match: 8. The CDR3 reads CATEQGAKNSPLHF. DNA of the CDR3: TGTGCCACGGAACAGGGGGCCAAGAATTCACCCCTCCACTTT.

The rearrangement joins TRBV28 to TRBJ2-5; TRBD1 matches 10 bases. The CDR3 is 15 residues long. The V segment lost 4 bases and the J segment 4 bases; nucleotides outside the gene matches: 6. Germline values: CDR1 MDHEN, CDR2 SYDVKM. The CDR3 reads CASSSTGGRRETQYF. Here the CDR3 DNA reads TGTGCCAGCAGTTCGACAGGGGGCCGAAGAGAGACCCAGTACTTC.

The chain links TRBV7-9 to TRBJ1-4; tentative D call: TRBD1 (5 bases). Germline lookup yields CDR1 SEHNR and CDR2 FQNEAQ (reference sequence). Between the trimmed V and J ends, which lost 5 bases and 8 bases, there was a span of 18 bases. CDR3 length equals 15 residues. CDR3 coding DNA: TGTGCCAGCAGCAAATCGGTCGGGGGAGGAGAAAAACTGTTTTTT. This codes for CASSKSVGGGEKLFF.

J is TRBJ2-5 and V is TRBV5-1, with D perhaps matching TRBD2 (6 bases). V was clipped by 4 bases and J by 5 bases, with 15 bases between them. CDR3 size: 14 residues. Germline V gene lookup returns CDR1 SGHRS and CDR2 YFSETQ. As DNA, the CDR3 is TGCGCCAGCAGCCAACAGACTAGTTCTGAGACCCAGTACTTC. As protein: CASSQQTSSETQYF. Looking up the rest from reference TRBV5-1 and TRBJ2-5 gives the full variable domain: KAGVTQTPRYLIKTRGQQVTLSCSPISGHRSVSWYQQTPGQGLQFLFEYFSETQRNKGNFPGRFSGRQFSNSRSEMNVSTLELGDSALYLCASSQQTSSETQYFGPGTRLLVL.

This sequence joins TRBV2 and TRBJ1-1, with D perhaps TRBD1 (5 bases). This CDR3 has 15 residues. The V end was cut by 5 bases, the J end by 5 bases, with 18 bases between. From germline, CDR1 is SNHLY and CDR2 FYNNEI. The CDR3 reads CASSPGLGGGTEAFF. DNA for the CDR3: TGTGCCAGCAGTCCGGGTCTCGGGGGGGGTACTGAAGCTTTCTTT.